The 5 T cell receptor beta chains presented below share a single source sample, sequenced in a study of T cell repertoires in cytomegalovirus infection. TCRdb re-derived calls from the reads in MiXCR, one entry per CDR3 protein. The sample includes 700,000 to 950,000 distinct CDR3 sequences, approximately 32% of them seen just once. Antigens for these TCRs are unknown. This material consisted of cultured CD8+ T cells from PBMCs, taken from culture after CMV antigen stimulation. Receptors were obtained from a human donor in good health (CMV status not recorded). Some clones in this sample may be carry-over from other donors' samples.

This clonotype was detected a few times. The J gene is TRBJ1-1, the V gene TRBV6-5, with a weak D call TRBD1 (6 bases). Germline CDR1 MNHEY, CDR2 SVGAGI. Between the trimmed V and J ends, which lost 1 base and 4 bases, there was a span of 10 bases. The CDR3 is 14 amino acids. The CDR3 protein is CASSYYGGGTEAFF. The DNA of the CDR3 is TGTGCCAGCAGTTACTACGGGGGCGGCACTGAAGCTTTCTTT.

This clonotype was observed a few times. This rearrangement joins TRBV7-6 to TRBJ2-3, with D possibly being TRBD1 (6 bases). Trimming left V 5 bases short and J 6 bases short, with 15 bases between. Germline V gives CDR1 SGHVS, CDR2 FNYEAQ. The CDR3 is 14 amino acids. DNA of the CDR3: TGTGCCAGCAGCAGAGACAGGTCTTCGGATACGCAGTATTTT. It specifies CASSRDRSSDTQYF.

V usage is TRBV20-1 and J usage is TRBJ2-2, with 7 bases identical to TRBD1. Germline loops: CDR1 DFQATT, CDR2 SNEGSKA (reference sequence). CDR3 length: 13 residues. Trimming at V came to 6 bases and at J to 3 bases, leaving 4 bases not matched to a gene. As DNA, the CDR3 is TGCAGTGCCGAAGGGGGCGACACCGGGGAGCTGTTTTTT. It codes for CSAEGGDTGELFF.

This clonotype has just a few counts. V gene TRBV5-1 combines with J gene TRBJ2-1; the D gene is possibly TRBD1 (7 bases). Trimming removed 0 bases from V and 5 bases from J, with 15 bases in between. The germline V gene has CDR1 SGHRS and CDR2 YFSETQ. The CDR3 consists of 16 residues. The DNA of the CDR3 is TGCGCCAGCAGCTTGGCCCCAGGGGGGCCTAACAATGAGCAGTTCTTC. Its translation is CASSLAPGGPNNEQFF.

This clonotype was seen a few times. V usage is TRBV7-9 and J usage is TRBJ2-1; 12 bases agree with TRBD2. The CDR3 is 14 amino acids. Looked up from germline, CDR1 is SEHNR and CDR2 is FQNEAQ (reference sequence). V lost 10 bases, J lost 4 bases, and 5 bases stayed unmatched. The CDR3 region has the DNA TGTGCCACTTTGACTAGCGGGGGTTACAATGAGCAGTTCTTC. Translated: CATLTSGGYNEQFF.